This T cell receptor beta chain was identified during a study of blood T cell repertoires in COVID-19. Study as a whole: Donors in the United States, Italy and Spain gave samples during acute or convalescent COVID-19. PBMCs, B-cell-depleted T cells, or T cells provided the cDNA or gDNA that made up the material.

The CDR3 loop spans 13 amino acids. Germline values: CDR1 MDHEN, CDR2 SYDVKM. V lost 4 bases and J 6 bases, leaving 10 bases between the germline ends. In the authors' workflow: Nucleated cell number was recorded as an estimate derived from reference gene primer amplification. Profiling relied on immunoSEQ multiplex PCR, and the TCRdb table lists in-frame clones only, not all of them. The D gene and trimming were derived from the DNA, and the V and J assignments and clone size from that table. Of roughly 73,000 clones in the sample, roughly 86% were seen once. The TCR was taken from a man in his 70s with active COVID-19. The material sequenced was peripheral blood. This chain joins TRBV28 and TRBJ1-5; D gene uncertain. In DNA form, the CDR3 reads TGTGCCAGCAGTTACGGAGTTGGTCAGCCCCAGCATTTT. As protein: CASSYGVGQPQHF.